Listed here are 2 T cell receptor beta chains from one sample, sequenced in a study of Graves' ophthalmopathy and Graves' hyperthyroidism (dated by TCRdb to the late 2010s). The reads were generated on an Illumina HiSeq 2000. For repertoire sequencing, the TCR beta CDR3 regions were amplified from RNA transcripts. The first round was an RT-PCR using HTBI primers with the Qiagen OneStep RT-PCR kit, and this first round was followed by a second-round multiplex PCR, then size selection and purification. The raw public data were reprocessed by TCRdb itself: fastp quality trimming at Q25, MiXCR clonotype calling, in-frame beta chains only. Each entry merges the rows of one CDR3 protein and shows their most common DNA and genes. The sample table records around 1.1 million distinct CDR3 sequences; 35% to 40% of these occur just once. The top ten hold 8.5% to 14% of the sample. Sequenced: peripheral blood or thyroid tissue (not recorded which). These receptors originate from an adult man with Graves' hyperthyroidism.

In this sample, this clonotype turned up many times. The chain joins TRBV7-9 to TRBJ1-2; D is unresolved. This CDR3 has 17 amino acids. The ends were cut back, 6 bases at V and 0 bases at J, with 20 bases in the middle. Germline V gene sequence: CDR1 SEHNR, CDR2 FQNEAQ (reference sequence). The CDR3 coding sequence is TGTGCCAGCAGTCCTAGAGGCGGCAGTCTTACTAACTATGGCTACACCTTC. This translates into CASSPRGGSLTNYGYTF. The full variable domain, completed using reference TRBV7-9 and TRBJ1-2, is DTGVSQNPRHKITKRGQNVTFRCDPISEHNRLYWYRQTLGQGPEFLTYFQNEAQLEKSRLLSDRFSAERPKGSFSTLEIQRTEQGDSAMYLCASSPRGGSLTNYGYTFGSGTRLTVV.

The chain combines TRBV2 with TRBJ2-7; tentative D call: TRBD2 (5 bases). V lost 9 bases to trimming and J lost 0 bases, with 18 bases between them. The CDR3 contains 15 residues. The V gene's germline CDR1 is SNHLY and CDR2 FYNNEI. The CDR3 region is CASRGRGLRSYEQYF. The CDR3 DNA follows: TGTGCCAGTAGAGGGCGTGGACTTCGCTCCTACGAGCAGTACTTC.